The present entry profiles one T cell receptor beta chain with its context. Random hexamers primed reverse transcription of about 0.45 to 1 ug RNA. Amplification of TCR beta CDR3 was carried out by immunoSEQ multiplex PCR, which covered 54 Vbeta and 13 Jbeta segments. TCRdb reprocessed the immunoSEQ multiplex PCR reads with MiXCR, giving one entry per CDR3 protein. The table lists roughly 180,000 distinct CDR3 sequences, roughly 95% of them singletons, with 0.085% to 0.12% in the top ten. The sample comes from a study of CD8 T cells in Susac syndrome. Germline V gene data show CDR1 as SGHTA and CDR2 as FQGNSA. The CDR3 extends over 13 amino acids. V dropped 8 bases and J dropped 1; count of bases not matched to a gene: 2. Sequencing of TCR beta drew on CD8+ and CD4+ T cells from blood. While serving as controls, healthy donors were matched for age and sex. It was negative isolation that provided the CD8+ and CD4+ T cells, whereas TEMRA cells were enriched by FACS.

The V and J genes are TRBV7-2 and TRBJ2-3, with TRBD2 matching 8 bases. The receptor was derived from a human donor in good health. Sequencing input: CD4+ T cells from PBMCs. The CDR3 DNA is TGTGCCAGCCGAGCGGGAGGCACAGATACGCAGTATTTT. Translating it yields CASRAGGTDTQYF.